The 5 T cell receptor beta chains given below trace back to one sample, sequenced in a study of T cells after yellow fever vaccination. MiXCR, applied by TCRdb to the 5' RACE reads, yields one record per CDR3 protein. The sample lists 320,000 or so distinct CDR3 sequences, 7% to 10% occurring once. The source material was PBMCs, sampled about 41 days after the first yellow fever vaccination. The receptors were sampled from a man aged 18 to 30 who received the YFV17D yellow fever vaccine.

This clonotype was detected many times. This chain uses TRBV30 with TRBJ1-6, with D uncertain. The CDR3 is 12 residues long. Germline lookup yields CDR1 GTSNPN and CDR2 SVGIG (reference sequence). V gave up 6 bases and J gave up 7 bases, with 10 bases separating them. CDR3 nucleotide sequence: TGTGCCTGCGGAGACGGAAATTCACCCCTCCACTTT. This codes for CACGDGNSPLHF.

This clonotype was recorded at least ten times. The V gene is TRBV4-3, the J gene TRBJ2-1, with a possible D match to TRBD1 (5 bases). The CDR3 contains 14 residues. The germline V and J ends were trimmed by 1 base and 5 bases, with 9 bases remaining between them. The germline gives CDR1 LGHNA, CDR2 YSLEER. CDR3 residues: CASSQVRQNNEQFF. The CDR3 DNA is TGCGCCAGCAGCCAAGTTCGACAGAACAATGAGCAGTTCTTC.

The chain has TRBV5-1 and TRBJ2-5; TRBD2 matches at 8 bases. Losses at the gene ends were 4 bases for V and 4 bases for J; bases not matched to a gene: 9. Germline V gives CDR1 SGHRS, CDR2 YFSETQ. This CDR3 is built from 15 residues. In nucleotides, the CDR3 is TGCGCCAGCAGCAGCTCGGGGGGGGCTTCAGAGACCCAGTACTTC. This gives the protein CASSSSGGASETQYF.

The chain has TRBV12-3 or TRBV12-4 and TRBJ1-1; TRBD1 is a possible D gene (6 bases). V dropped 8 bases and J dropped 6 bases, with 19 bases sitting between them. CDR3 length: 14 residues. CDR3 DNA sequence: TGTGCCAGCTCCCGGGGGGACACGGGGGCTGAAGCTTTCTTT. Amino acids: CASSRGDTGAEAFF.

At least ten counts were recorded for this clonotype. The rearrangement uses TRBV7-8 and TRBJ1-2, with 7 bases identical to TRBD1. The CDR3 length is 16 residues. Per germline, CDR1 SGHVS and CDR2 FQNEAQ. V shed 5 bases, J shed 5 bases, and the junction held 14 bases outside the gene matches. CDR3 residues: CASSTAKGAKVYGYTF. In nucleotides, the CDR3 is TGTGCCAGCAGCACGGCAAAGGGGGCGAAAGTTTATGGCTACACCTTC.